This TCR beta chain was recorded in a study of shared clonotypes between healthy human individuals. About the study: The plates for each donor numbered three CD4 naive, three CD4 memory, two CD8 naive and one CD8 memory. Overall study results and limits: Among non-shared clonotypes, generation probabilities were lower than among those shared by all four donors. Among the subsets, naive ones generally showed larger estimated richness than memory ones.

Worth noting for this clone: The antigen remains undetermined.

Clones were read by immunoSEQ multiplex PCR, and TCRdb kept only the in-frame ones, dropping some. The sample shows around 1.1 million clones, roughly 80% of them seen only once. V gave up 5 bases and J gave up 2 bases, with 13 bases separating them. The CDR3 extends over 15 amino acids. Germline-derived CDR1 and CDR2 are MNHNY and SVGAGI (reference sequence). Material: memory CD4+ T cells from PBMCs. Subset of the sample: CD45RA-negative fraction. The chain is built from TRBV6-6 and TRBJ2-1; D remains ambiguous. The TCR originated in a man younger than 30 in good health. Some clones in this sample may be carry-over from other donors' samples. In DNA, the CDR3 is TGTGCCAGCAGTCCCCCGCGGTCCACCTACAATGAGCAGTTCTTC. It yields the protein CASSPPRSTYNEQFF.